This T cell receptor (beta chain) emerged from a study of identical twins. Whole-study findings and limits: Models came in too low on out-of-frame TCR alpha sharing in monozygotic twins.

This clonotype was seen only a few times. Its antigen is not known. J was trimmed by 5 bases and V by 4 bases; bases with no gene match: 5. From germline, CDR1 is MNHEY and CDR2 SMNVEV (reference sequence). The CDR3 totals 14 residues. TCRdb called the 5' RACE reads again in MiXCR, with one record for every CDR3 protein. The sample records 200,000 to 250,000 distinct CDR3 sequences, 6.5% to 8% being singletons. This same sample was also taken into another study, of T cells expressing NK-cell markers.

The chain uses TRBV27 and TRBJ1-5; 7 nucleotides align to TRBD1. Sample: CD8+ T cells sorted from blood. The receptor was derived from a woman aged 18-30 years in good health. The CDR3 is CASSSDRADQPQHF. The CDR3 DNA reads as TGTGCCAGCAGTTCTGACAGGGCGGATCAGCCCCAGCATTTT.